This T cell receptor (beta chain) comes out of a study of T cells in Graves' hyperthyroidism and ophthalmopathy. The study's findings and limits: A model of 13 V-J features distinguished ophthalmopathy from stable hyperthyroidism.

On this clonotype: Its target is not known.

The V end lost 5 bases, the J end lost 7 bases, and 12 bases lay between the germline ends. CDR3 size: 14 residues. Germline CDR1 and CDR2: LNHDA and SQIVND (reference sequence). The PBMCs were taken from approximately 9 ml of fresh peripheral blood. RNA transcripts were the template for amplifying TCR beta CDR3 regions. TCR CDR3 regions were first amplified by RT-PCR with HTBI primers. MiXCR, applied by TCRdb to the multiplex PCR reads, yields one record per CDR3 protein. Found here are hundreds of thousands of distinct CDR3 sequences, 14% of them singletons; the top ten hold around 14%. The TCR sequence derives from a woman between 35 and 50 years old with Graves' hyperthyroidism. Sequencing was done on a sample of blood. This chain connects TRBV19 to TRBJ1-6; weak D call: TRBD1 (5 bases). In DNA, the CDR3 is TGTGCCAGTAGTGGGACTATTGTCAATTCACCCCTCCACTTT. Translation: CASSGTIVNSPLHF. The full variable domain, rest sourced from reference TRBV19 and TRBJ1-6, is DGGITQSPKYLFRKEGQNVTLSCEQNLNHDAMYWYRQDPGQGLRLIYYSQIVNDFQKGDIAEGYSVSREKKESFPLTVTSAQKNPTAFYLCASSGTIVNSPLHFGNGTRLTVT.